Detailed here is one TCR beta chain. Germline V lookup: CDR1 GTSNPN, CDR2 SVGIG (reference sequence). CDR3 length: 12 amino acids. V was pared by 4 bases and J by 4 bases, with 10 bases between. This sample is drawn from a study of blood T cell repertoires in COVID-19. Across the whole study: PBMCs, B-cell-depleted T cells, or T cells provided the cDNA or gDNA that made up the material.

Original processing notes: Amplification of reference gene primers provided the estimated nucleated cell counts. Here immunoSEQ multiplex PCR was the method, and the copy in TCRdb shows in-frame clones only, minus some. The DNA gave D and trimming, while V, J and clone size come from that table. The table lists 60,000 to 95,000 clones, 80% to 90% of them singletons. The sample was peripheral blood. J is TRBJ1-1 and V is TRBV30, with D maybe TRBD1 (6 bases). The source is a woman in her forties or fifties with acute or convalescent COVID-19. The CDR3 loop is CAWKYRATEAFF. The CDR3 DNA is TGTGCCTGGAAATACAGGGCCACTGAAGCTTTCTTT.